Listed below are T cell receptor beta chains from one sample, sequenced in a study of response to subunit inactivated influenza vaccine. TCRdb processed the RT-PCR reads anew with MiXCR; each CDR3 protein has one entry. The sample lists 800,000 to 1,000,000 distinct CDR3 sequences, less than 25% occurring once. This specimen was PBMCs from blood, taken 5 to 6 days after vaccination. These receptors all come from a man in his fifties or sixties who received an inactivated influenza vaccine. The CDR3 runs from the conserved cysteine through the conserved F or W. A D gene is named only where the DNA matches it firmly. Expanded clones are given a class, and other clones once, few, many or no size at all.

j_call v_call clone_size cdr3_length d_call cdr3_nt cdr3_aa
TRBJ2-3 TRBV2 few 19 TRBD1 TGTGCCAGCAGAACGGGGACAGTCTTCACACCCCCCTGGGACGATACGCAGTATTTT CASRTGTVFTPPWDDTQYF
TRBJ2-7 TRBV20-1 - 14 - TGCAGTGCTAGAGCTCAGCGGAGCTCCTACGAGCAGTACTTC CSARAQRSSYEQYF
TRBJ1-2 TRBV12-3/TRBV12-4 - 15 - TGTGCCAGCAGTTTTGCTGGCAGTAAGAACTATGGCTACACCTTC CASSFAGSKNYGYTF
TRBJ2-1 TRBV24-1 few 16 - TGTGCCACCAGAGGGGGACACGGGGAAGAATACAATGAGCAGTTCTTC CATRGGHGEEYNEQFF
TRBJ2-2 TRBV28 - 13 - TGTGCCAGCTCGGCCCCCGGGACCGGGGAGCTGTTTTTT CASSAPGTGELFF
TRBJ2-1 TRBV29-1 many 11 - TGCAGCGTTGCACCCCTGAATGAGCAGTTCTTC CSVAPLNEQFF
TRBJ2-7 TRBV12-3/TRBV12-4 - 15 TRBD2 TGTGCCAGCAGACCGACTAGCGGGGGGGCCTACGAGCAGTACTTC CASRPTSGGAYEQYF
TRBJ2-2 TRBV10-3 few 17 - TGTGCCATCAGTGCGACACCTCGACGGCAGAACACCGGGGAGCTGTTTTTT CAISATPRRQNTGELFF
TRBJ2-1 TRBV6-1 - 13 - TGTGCCAGCAGTGGACAGGTCTACAATGAGCAGTTCTTC CASSGQVYNEQFF
TRBJ2-1 TRBV28 - 14 TRBD1 TGTGCCAGCCGGACAGGGAGAATCTACAAGGAGCAGTTCTTC CASRTGRIYKEQFF
TRBJ1-3 TRBV4-2 - 16 - TGTGCCAGCAGCCAAGATGTGGGGACACATGGAAACACCATATATTTT CASSQDVGTHGNTIYF
TRBJ1-1 TRBV7-9 - 15 - TGTGCCAGCAGCTTATCTACAGGGAGGAACACTGAAGCTTTCTTT CASSLSTGRNTEAFF
TRBJ2-7 TRBV5-1 few 13 TRBD1 TGCGCCAGCAGCGCAGACAGGGGGGTTGAGCAGTACTTC CASSADRGVEQYF
TRBJ2-5 TRBV7-8 - 14 - TGTGCCAGCAGCCCCTCCGGCAGGGCAGAGACCCAGTACTTC CASSPSGRAETQYF
TRBJ2-5 TRBV15 - 17 - TGTGCCACCAGCAGAGCTTATCGGGGACCGCTACAAGAGACCCAGTACTTC CATSRAYRGPLQETQYF
TRBJ1-1 TRBV7-2 once 14 - TGTGCCAGCAGCCCTATGATGGGATACACTGAAGCTTTCTTT CASSPMMGYTEAFF
TRBJ2-3 TRBV28 - 13 - TGTGCCAGCATGATCGGGGCCGGAGATACGCAGTATTTT CASMIGAGDTQYF
TRBJ2-1 TRBV2 - 9 - TGTGCCAGCCCGCATGAGCAGTTCTTC CASPHEQFF
TRBJ1-1 TRBV20-1 - 15 - TGCAGTGCTAGAGATAGTAAAGGTCTTGGGACTGAAGCTTTCTTT CSARDSKGLGTEAFF
TRBJ1-1 TRBV5-1 few 13 - TGCGCCAGCAGCTTACAGTCGAACACTGAAGCTTTCTTT CASSLQSNTEAFF
TRBJ2-1 TRBV5-1 - 11 - TGCGCCAGCACCTCCGGGGTTTGGCAGTTCTTC CASTSGVWQFF
TRBJ2-1 TRBV7-2 - 14 TRBD2 TGTGCCAGCAGCTCGGGCGGGAGCCTCAATGAGCAGTTCTTC CASSSGGSLNEQFF